Listed here are 31 T cell receptor beta chains from one sample, sequenced in a study of cytomegalovirus exposure and HLA in healthy donors. The PCR was carried out with 60 Vbeta primers and 13 Jbeta primers. TCRdb keeps only in-frame clones here, not all; method: immunoSEQ multiplex PCR. The top ten clones hold about 2% of a sample with 90,000 to 150,000 clones, just under 75% of them seen once. Source material: PBMCs. These receptors came from a human donor in good health.

As concerns this clone: The junction and the germline gene differ at one end; a read error may be behind it. V gene TRBV5-6 combines with J gene TRBJ2-1; 8 nucleotides line up with TRBD1. CDR1 and CDR2 (germline): SGHDT, YYEEEE. The CDR3 covers 14 residues. The CDR3 reads CASSGRQGYSEQFF. As DNA, the CDR3 is TGTGCCAGCAGCGGGAGACAGGGGTACAGTGAGCAGTTCTTC.

This clone was detected once. DNA for the CDR3: TGCGCCAGCAGGCCCGGGGACAGAATGAACACTGAAGCTTTCTTT. This translates into CASRPGDRMNTEAFF. The gene calls are TRBV10-2 and TRBJ1-1, with 7 bases fitting TRBD1. From germline, CDR1 is WSHSY and CDR2 SAAADI. V lost 6 bases to trimming and J lost 0 bases; unmatched junction nucleotides: 7. This CDR3 has 15 amino acids.

This chain links TRBV27 with TRBJ1-1; 8 bases map to TRBD1. After removal of 4 bases from V and 0 bases from J, the junction contained 13 bases not matched to a gene. Germline V gene sequence: CDR1 MNHEY, CDR2 SMNVEV (reference sequence). There are 18 residues in the CDR3. This chain's CDR3 is CASSSPAKTGAMNTEAFF. The DNA of the CDR3 is TGTGCCAGCAGTTCCCCCGCCAAGACAGGGGCCATGAACACTGAAGCTTTCTTT.

The gene calls are TRBV5-1 and TRBJ2-1, with D perhaps matching TRBD1 (5 bases). The germline gives CDR1 SGHRS, CDR2 YFSETQ. CDR3 length: 13 residues. Trimming removed 7 bases from V and 6 bases from J, with 14 bases in between. Written as DNA, the CDR3 is TGCGCCAGCGCTATGGACACCGTCAATGAGCAGTTCTTC. This translates into CASAMDTVNEQFF.

The chain recombines TRBV6-1 with TRBJ2-5; the match to TRBD1 covers 7 bases. This CDR3 has 13 amino acids. Unmatched junction bases numbered 6, after V lost 6 bases and J lost 5 bases. The germline V gene encodes CDR1 MNHNS and CDR2 SASEGT. The CDR3 sequence is CASRNRGTETQYF. CDR3 coding DNA: TGTGCCAGCAGAAACAGGGGCACCGAGACCCAGTACTTC.

This clone has only one observation. The V and J genes are TRBV29-1 and TRBJ2-2, with unresolved D. With 7 bases removed from V and 5 bases from J, the gap between germline ends came to 14 bases. CDR3 length: 13 amino acids. CDR1 SQVTM and CDR2 ANQGSEA come from the germline V gene. The CDR3 region is CSGKTETTGELFF. CDR3 nucleotide sequence: TGCAGCGGTAAGACGGAGACTACCGGGGAGCTGTTTTTT.

The CDR3 nucleotides are TGTGCCAGCAGTGCCGGACAGGGAGGGTCCTACAATGAGCAGTTCTTC. This encodes CASSAGQGGSYNEQFF. This sequence joins TRBV25-1 and TRBJ2-1; TRBD1 is a possible D gene (8 bases). V gave up 4 bases and J gave up 1 base, with 14 bases separating them. Per germline, CDR1 MGHDK and CDR2 SYGVNS. The CDR3 has 16 amino acids. Full variable domain (missing parts from reference TRBV25-1 and TRBJ2-1): EADIYQTPRYLVIGTGKKITLECSQTMGHDKMYWYQQDPGMELHLIHYSYGVNSTEKGDLSSESTVSRIRTEHFPLTLESARPSHTSQYLCASSAGQGGSYNEQFFGPGTRLTVL.

The genes are TRBV4-2 and TRBJ1-1; D is unclear. V lost 0 bases to trimming and J lost 4 bases, with 9 bases between them. Germline lookup yields CDR1 LGHNA and CDR2 YNFKEQ. The CDR3 spans 14 residues. The CDR3 sequence: CASSQEALLTEAFF. The CDR3 DNA reads TGTGCCAGCAGCCAAGAAGCACTGCTCACTGAAGCTTTCTTT.

The rearrangement links TRBV30 to TRBJ2-5; tentatively, D is TRBD1 (6 bases). The J call is uncertain, as TRBJ2-7 better fits the DNA end. Germline-derived CDR1 and CDR2 are GTSNPN and SVGIG (reference sequence). The CDR3 spans 14 residues. In DNA form, the CDR3 reads TGTGCCTCCTCTAGGGACCTACAGGGAGACGAGCAGTACTTC. Translation: CASSRDLQGDEQYF.

The chain has TRBV6-5 and TRBJ2-2; perhaps TRBD2 as D (5 bases). The V end lost 2 bases, the J end lost 0 bases, and 10 bases lay between the germline ends. Germline values: CDR1 MNHEY, CDR2 SVGAGI. CDR3 size: 16 residues. The CDR3 region has the DNA TGTGCCAGCAGTTACCAGCGGAGAACGAACACCGGGGAGCTGTTTTTT. The encoded protein is CASSYQRRTNTGELFF.

The chain joins TRBV7-7 to TRBJ2-5; D not resolved. The CDR3 is 13 amino acids. From germline, CDR1 is SSHAT and CDR2 FNYEAQ (reference sequence). Trimming pared 4 bases from V and 3 bases from J, leaving 9 bases between. The CDR3 bases are TGTGCCAGCAGCTACGGTCCCAAAGAGACCCAGTACTTC. It specifies CASSYGPKETQYF. Combining the CDR3 with reference TRBV7-7 and TRBJ2-5 gives the whole variable domain GAGVSQSPRYKVTKRGQDVTLRCDPISSHATLYWYQQALGQGPEFLTYFNYEAQPDKSGLPSDRFSAERPEGSISTLTIQRTEQRDSAMYRCASSYGPKETQYFGPGTRLLVL.

The genes are TRBV25-1 and TRBJ2-2; 14 nucleotides agree with TRBD2. The V and J ends lost 4 bases and 6 bases, in that order; junction bases with no gene match: 10. The CDR3 contains 18 residues. CDR1 and CDR2 (germline): MGHDK, SYGVNS. CDR3 DNA: TGTGCCAGCAGTGCCCGACTAGCGGGAGGGCCTGGGTCCGGGGAGCTGTTTTTT. This codes for CASSARLAGGPGSGELFF.

Only a few counts were recorded for this clone. The V and J genes are TRBV5-1 and TRBJ2-5; 10 positions agree with TRBD2. Germline CDR1 is SGHRS and CDR2 is YFSETQ. There are 17 residues in the CDR3. After removal of 4 bases from V and 2 bases from J, the junction contained 11 bases not matched to a gene. The CDR3 loop reads CASSPGSSGGSQETQYF. The CDR3 DNA follows: TGCGCCAGCAGCCCGGGATCTAGCGGGGGCTCTCAAGAGACCCAGTACTTC.

There are a few counts of this clone. This chain uses TRBV29-1 with TRBJ1-5, with no clear D. The CDR3 totals 12 residues. Trimming cost V 6 bases and J 2 bases, with 8 bases left between them. CDR1 is SQVTM and CDR2 is ANQGSEA in the germline V gene. Written as DNA, the CDR3 is TGCAGCGTCGGGGAAGGCAATCAGCCCCAGCATTTT. It encodes CSVGEGNQPQHF.

The CDR3 spells CASTEGAGTDTQYF. The CDR3 DNA reads TGTGCCAGCACCGAGGGGGCCGGCACAGATACGCAGTATTTT. This sequence joins TRBV9 and TRBJ2-3, with 7 bases aligning to TRBD1. J gave up 1 base and V 6 bases, and 5 bases lay outside the gene matches. Looked up from germline, CDR1 is SGDLS and CDR2 is YYNGEE. The length of the CDR3 is 14 residues. Looking up the rest from reference TRBV9 and TRBJ2-3 gives the full variable domain: DSGVTQTPKHLITATGQRVTLRCSPRSGDLSVYWYQQSLDQGLQFLIQYYNGEERAKGNILERFSAQQFPDLHSELNLSSLELGDSALYFCASTEGAGTDTQYFGPGTRLTVL.

This clone was counted between two and nine times. The chain has TRBV19 and TRBJ2-3; 16 bases align to TRBD2. CDR1 is LNHDA, CDR2 SQIVND, per germline (reference sequence). V was pared by 3 bases and J by 1 base, with 1 base of the junction left unmatched. This CDR3 spans 17 amino acids. This CDR3 is CASSMGLAGGRTDTQYF. CDR3 nucleotide sequence: TGTGCCAGTAGTATGGGACTAGCGGGGGGGCGCACAGATACGCAGTATTTT.

The chain employs TRBV5-1 and TRBJ1-1; possibly TRBD1 for D (5 bases). V was clipped by 0 bases and J by 4 bases, with 16 bases between them. This CDR3 is built from 16 residues. The V gene's germline CDR1 is SGHRS and CDR2 YFSETQ. CDR3 sequence reads: CASSLGRAGMGTEAFF. As DNA, the CDR3 is TGCGCCAGCAGCTTGGGACGGGCAGGGATGGGCACTGAAGCTTTCTTT.

The chain employs TRBV18 and TRBJ1-3; 8 positions match TRBD1. The V and J ends lost 5 bases and 2 bases, in that order; junction bases with no gene match: 8. Germline CDR1 reads KGHSH; CDR2 reads LQKENI. The length of the CDR3 is 16 residues. CDR3 loop: CASSTQGELAGNTIYF. The CDR3 DNA reads as TGTGCCAGCTCAACACAGGGGGAACTGGCTGGAAACACCATATATTTT.

This chain joins TRBV29-1 and TRBJ1-4; 7 positions agree with TRBD1. Per germline, CDR1 SQVTM and CDR2 ANQGSEA. V gave up 2 bases and J gave up 5 bases; unmatched junction bases: 2. The CDR3 totals 13 residues. The CDR3 DNA sequence: TGCAGCGTTGAAACAGGGGTAAATGAAAAACTGTTTTTT. Translated, it gives CSVETGVNEKLFF.

This clone was observed a few times. The gene calls are TRBV15 and TRBJ2-7; 10 bases agree with TRBD1. CDR3 size: 15 residues. V trimming: 4 bases; J trimming: 4 bases; junction bases outside the gene matches: 7. Germline V gene sequence: CDR1 LNHNV, CDR2 YYDKDF (reference sequence). CDR3 sequence reads: CATSTYDRGHYEQYF. The CDR3 coding sequence is TGTGCCACCAGCACCTATGACAGGGGGCATTACGAGCAGTACTTC.

The rearrangement links TRBV30 to TRBJ1-3; D gene ambiguous. Germline CDR1 reads GTSNPN; CDR2 reads SVGIG (reference sequence). V was trimmed by 0 bases and J by 0 bases, leaving 12 bases between them. CDR3 size: 16 residues. The CDR3: CAWSVRTEYSGNTIYF. Here the CDR3 DNA reads TGTGCCTGGAGTGTACGTACAGAATACTCTGGAAACACCATATATTTT. The whole variable domain, remainder taken from reference TRBV30 and TRBJ1-3, is SQTIHQWPATLVQPVGSPLSLECTVEGTSNPNLYWYRQAAGRGLQLLFYSVGIGQISSEVPQNLSASRPQDRQFILSSKKLLLSDSGFYLCAWSVRTEYSGNTIYFGEGSWLTVV.

Worth noting for this clone: The CDR3 does not end in the conserved phenylalanine or tryptophan, so this is likely a read error. No DNA is shown, since the ends of the CDR3 on it are uncertain; the CDR3 is the one TCRdb lists. This CDR3 is CASSFPGTGAVRL. The rearrangement joins TRBV11-2 to TRBJ2-7; TRBD1 is the table's D call, not checked against the DNA. The germline V gene encodes CDR1 SGHAT and CDR2 FQNNGV. The CDR3 is 13 residues long, counting both termini.

The rearrangement joins TRBV6-5 to TRBJ2-7, with D tentatively TRBD2 (6 bases). The V gene's germline CDR1 is MNHEY and CDR2 SVGAGI. CDR3 length: 14 amino acids. V lost 5 bases and J lost 3, with 14 bases in between. DNA of the CDR3: TGTGCCAGCAGTCGCCGCGGGGAAGGCTACGAGCAGTACTTC. The encoded protein is CASSRRGEGYEQYF.

J is TRBJ1-1 and V is TRBV7-2, with TRBD1 matching over 8 bases. J lost 4 bases, V lost 2 bases, and 9 bases had no gene match. The CDR3 runs to 16 residues. CDR1 SGHTA and CDR2 FQGNSA come from the germline V gene. The DNA of the CDR3 is TGTGCCAGCAGCTTAACCCGACAGGGGTGGGTCACTGAAGCTTTCTTT. Its protein product is CASSLTRQGWVTEAFF.

The gene calls are TRBV4-1 and TRBJ2-1; TRBD2 agrees at 11 bases. This CDR3 region has 15 residues. Trimming removed 1 base from V and 9 bases from J; junction bases left unmatched: 5. Germline loops: CDR1 MGHRA, CDR2 YSYEKL. DNA for the CDR3: TGCGCCAGCAGCCAAGTAGCGGGGGGGCCTGGTGAGCAGTTCTTC. Protein: CASSQVAGGPGEQFF.

This sequence joins TRBV6-6 and TRBJ2-7; the D gene is possibly TRBD2 (5 bases). CDR1 MNHNY and CDR2 SVGAGI come from the germline V gene (reference sequence). The V end lost 0 bases, the J end lost 3 bases, and 12 bases lay between the germline ends. This CDR3 contains 15 residues. This CDR3 is CASSYSRGSYYEQYF. The DNA for the CDR3 is TGTGCCAGCAGTTACTCGCGTGGGAGCTACTACGAGCAGTACTTC.

This clone was counted a few times. The J gene is TRBJ1-4, the V gene TRBV2, with 11 positions matching TRBD1. CDR1 and CDR2 from the germline V gene are SNHLY and FYNNEI. CDR3 length: 16 amino acids. V shed 4 bases, J shed 1 base, and the junction held 2 bases outside the gene matches. In DNA, the CDR3 is TGTGCCAGCAGTGCGGACAGGGGGCTAACTAATGAAAAACTGTTTTTT. It is translated as CASSADRGLTNEKLFF.

The table lists this clone with a few counts. The chain uses TRBV27 and TRBJ1-2, with D possibly matching TRBD1 (6 bases). The germline V and J ends were trimmed by 0 bases and 2 bases, with 10 bases remaining between them. This CDR3 comprises 15 residues. The V gene's germline CDR1 is MNHEY and CDR2 SMNVEV (reference sequence). The CDR3 nucleotides read TGTGCCAGCAGTTTATCGCGGGGGCGGAACTATGGCTACACCTTC. Protein: CASSLSRGRNYGYTF.

The rearrangement joins TRBV7-2 to TRBJ2-1; 8 bases align to TRBD1. This CDR3 region has 15 residues. Losses at the gene ends were 5 bases for V and 6 bases for J; bases not matched to a gene: 9. CDR1 and CDR2 from the germline V gene are SGHTA and FQGNSA. The CDR3 loop reads CASSAYSGTGNEQFF. The CDR3 nucleotides read TGTGCCAGCAGCGCTTACTCCGGGACAGGCAATGAGCAGTTCTTC.

The rearrangement links TRBV6-1 to TRBJ2-7; possible D gene TRBD1, 6 bases. V was pared by 6 bases and J by 2 bases, with 17 bases between. CDR1 is MNHNS and CDR2 is SASEGT in the germline V gene. The CDR3 is 15 amino acids. CDR3 in amino acids: CASRGDGTKTYEQYF. In DNA, the CDR3 is TGTGCCAGCAGAGGCGACGGGACAAAAACCTACGAGCAGTACTTC.

The chain has TRBV5-6 and TRBJ1-6; 12 nucleotides agree with TRBD1. From germline, CDR1 is SGHDT and CDR2 YYEEEE. The CDR3 is 18 residues long. The V and J ends lost 0 bases and 7 bases, in that order; junction bases with no gene match: 8. The CDR3 loop reads CASSLDLGTGGLNSPLHF. The CDR3 nucleotides are TGTGCCAGCAGCTTGGACCTCGGGACAGGGGGCCTGAATTCACCCCTCCACTTT.